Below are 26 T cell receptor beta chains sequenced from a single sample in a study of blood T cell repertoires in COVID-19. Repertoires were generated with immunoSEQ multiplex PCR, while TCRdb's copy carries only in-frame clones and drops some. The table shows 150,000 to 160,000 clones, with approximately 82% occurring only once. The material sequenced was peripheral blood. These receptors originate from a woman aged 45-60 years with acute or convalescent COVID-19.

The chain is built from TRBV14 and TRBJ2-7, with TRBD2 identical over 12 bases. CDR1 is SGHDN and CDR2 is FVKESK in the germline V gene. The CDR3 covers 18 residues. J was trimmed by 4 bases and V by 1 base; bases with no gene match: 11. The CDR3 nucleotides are TGTGCCAGCAGCCAAGGTCCTAGCGGGAGGGCCGGGGCGTACGAGCAGTACTTC. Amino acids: CASSQGPSGRAGAYEQYF.

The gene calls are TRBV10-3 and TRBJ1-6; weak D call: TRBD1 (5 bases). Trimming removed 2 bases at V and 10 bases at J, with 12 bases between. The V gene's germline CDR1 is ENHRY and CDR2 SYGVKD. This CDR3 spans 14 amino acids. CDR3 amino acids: CAISESPGRSPLHF. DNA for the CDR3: TGTGCCATCAGTGAGAGTCCAGGGCGGTCACCCCTCCACTTT.

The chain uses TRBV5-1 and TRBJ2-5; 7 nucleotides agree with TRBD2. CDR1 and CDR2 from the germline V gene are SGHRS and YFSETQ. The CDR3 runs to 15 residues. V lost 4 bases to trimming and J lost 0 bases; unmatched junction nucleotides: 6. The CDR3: CASSRAGTNQETQYF. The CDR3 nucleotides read TGCGCCAGCAGCCGGGCCGGGACTAACCAAGAGACCCAGTACTTC.

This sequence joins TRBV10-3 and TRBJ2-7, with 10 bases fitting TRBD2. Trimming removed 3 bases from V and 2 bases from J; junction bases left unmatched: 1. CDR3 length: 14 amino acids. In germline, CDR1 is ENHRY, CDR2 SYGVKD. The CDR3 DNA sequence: TGTGCCATCAGTGAAACTAGCGGGGCCTACGAGCAGTACTTC. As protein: CAISETSGAYEQYF.

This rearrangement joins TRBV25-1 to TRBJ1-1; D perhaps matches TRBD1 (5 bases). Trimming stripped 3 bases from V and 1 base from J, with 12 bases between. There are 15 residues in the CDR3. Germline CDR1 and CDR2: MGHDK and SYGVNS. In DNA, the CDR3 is TGTGCCAGCAGTGAGACAGCCTGGAAGAACACTGAAGCTTTCTTT. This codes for CASSETAWKNTEAFF.

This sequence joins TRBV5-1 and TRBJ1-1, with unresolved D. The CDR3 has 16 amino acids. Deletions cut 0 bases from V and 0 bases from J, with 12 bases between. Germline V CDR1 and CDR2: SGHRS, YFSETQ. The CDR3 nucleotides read TGCGCCAGCAGCTTGGTACCAGATACCATGAACACTGAAGCTTTCTTT. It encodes CASSLVPDTMNTEAFF.

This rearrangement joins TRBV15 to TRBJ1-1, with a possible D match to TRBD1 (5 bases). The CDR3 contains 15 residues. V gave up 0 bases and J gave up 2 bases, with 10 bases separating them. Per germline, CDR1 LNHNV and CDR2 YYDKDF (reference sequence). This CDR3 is CATSREGDLNTEAFF. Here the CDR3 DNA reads TGTGCCACCAGCAGAGAAGGGGATTTAAACACTGAAGCTTTCTTT.

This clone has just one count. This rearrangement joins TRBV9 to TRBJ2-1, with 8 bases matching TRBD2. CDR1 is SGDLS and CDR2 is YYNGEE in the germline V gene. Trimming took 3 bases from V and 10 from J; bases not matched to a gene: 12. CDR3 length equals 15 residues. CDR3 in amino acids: CASSASGRGGREQFF. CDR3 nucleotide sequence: TGTGCCAGCAGCGCCTCCGGGAGGGGGGGCCGGGAGCAGTTCTTC.

The CDR3 sequence: CASPWTAHYGYTF. CDR3 in DNA: TGCGCCAGCCCGTGGACAGCTCACTATGGCTACACCTTC. The chain combines TRBV23-1 with TRBJ1-2; possibly TRBD1 for D (6 bases). TRBV23-1 is recorded as an ORF, its role being uncertain. Trimming shortened V by 8 bases and J by 3 bases, and 13 bases separated the two germline ends. CDR3 size: 13 residues.

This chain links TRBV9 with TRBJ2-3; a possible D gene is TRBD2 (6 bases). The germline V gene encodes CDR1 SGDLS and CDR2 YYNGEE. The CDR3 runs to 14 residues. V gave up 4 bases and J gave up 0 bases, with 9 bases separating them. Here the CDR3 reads CASSRSGSTDTQYF. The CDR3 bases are TGTGCCAGCAGCCGGAGCGGGAGCACAGATACGCAGTATTTT.

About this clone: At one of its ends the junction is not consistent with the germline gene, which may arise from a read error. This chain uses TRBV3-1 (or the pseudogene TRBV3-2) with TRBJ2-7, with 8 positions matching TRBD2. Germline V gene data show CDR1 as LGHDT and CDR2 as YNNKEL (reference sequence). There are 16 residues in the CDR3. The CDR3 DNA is TGTGCCAGCAGATACACATCCGGGGGGGCCTCCCACGAGCAGTACTTC. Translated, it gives CASRYTSGGASHEQYF.

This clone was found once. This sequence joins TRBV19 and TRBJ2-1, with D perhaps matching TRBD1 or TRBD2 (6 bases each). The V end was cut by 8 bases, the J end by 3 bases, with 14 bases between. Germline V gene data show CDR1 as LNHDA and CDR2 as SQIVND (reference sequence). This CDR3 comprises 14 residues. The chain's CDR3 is CASRLGGLYNEQFF. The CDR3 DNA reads TGTGCCAGTCGTCTAGGGGGACTCTACAATGAGCAGTTCTTC.

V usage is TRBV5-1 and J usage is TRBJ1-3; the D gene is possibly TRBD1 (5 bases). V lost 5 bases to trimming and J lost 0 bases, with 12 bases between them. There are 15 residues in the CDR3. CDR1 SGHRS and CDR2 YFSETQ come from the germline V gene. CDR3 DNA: TGCGCCAGCAGTCCAGGGCCGAGCTCTGGAAACACCATATATTTT. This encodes CASSPGPSSGNTIYF.

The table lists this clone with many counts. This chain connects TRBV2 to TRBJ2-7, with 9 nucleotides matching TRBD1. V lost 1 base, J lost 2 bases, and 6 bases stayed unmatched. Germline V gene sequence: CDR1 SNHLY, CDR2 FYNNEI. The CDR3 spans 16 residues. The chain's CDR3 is CASSEEGTGLAYEQYF. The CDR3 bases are TGTGCCAGCAGTGAAGAAGGGACAGGGTTGGCCTACGAGCAGTACTTC.

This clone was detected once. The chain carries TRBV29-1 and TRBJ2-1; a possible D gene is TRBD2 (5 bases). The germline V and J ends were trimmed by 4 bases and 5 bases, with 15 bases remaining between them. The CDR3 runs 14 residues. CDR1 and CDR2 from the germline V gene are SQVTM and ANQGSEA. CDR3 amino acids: CSVVGGVVHNEQFF. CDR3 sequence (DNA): TGCAGCGTTGTCGGAGGAGTAGTCCACAATGAGCAGTTCTTC.

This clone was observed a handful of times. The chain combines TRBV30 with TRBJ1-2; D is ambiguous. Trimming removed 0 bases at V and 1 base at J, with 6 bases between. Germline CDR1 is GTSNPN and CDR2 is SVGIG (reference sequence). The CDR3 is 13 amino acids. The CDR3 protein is CAWSVAGNYGYTF. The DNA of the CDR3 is TGTGCCTGGAGTGTAGCGGGTAACTATGGCTACACCTTC. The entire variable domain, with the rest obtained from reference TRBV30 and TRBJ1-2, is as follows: SQTIHQWPATLVQPVGSPLSLECTVEGTSNPNLYWYRQAAGRGLQLLFYSVGIGQISSEVPQNLSASRPQDRQFILSSKKLLLSDSGFYLCAWSVAGNYGYTFGSGTRLTVV.

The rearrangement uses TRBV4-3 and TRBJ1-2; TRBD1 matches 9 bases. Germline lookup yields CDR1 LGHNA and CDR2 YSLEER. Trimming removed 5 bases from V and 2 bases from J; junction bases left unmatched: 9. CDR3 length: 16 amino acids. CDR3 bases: TGCGCCAGCAGCGATAGACAGGGGGAAGGGAACTATGGCTACACCTTC. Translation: CASSDRQGEGNYGYTF.

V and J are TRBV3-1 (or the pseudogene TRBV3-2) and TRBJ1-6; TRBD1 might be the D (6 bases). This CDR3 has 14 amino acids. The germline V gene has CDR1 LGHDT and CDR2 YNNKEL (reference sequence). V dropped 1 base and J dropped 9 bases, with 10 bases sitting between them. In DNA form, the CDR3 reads TGTGCCAGCAGCCAAGGGACAGACGTTTCACCCCTCCACTTT. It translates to CASSQGTDVSPLHF.

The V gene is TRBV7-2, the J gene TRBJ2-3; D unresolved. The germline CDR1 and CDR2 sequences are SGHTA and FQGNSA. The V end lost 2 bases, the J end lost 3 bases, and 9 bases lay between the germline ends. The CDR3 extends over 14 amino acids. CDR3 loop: CASSLIGWTDTQYF. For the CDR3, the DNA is TGTGCCAGCAGCTTAATCGGGTGGACAGATACGCAGTATTTT.

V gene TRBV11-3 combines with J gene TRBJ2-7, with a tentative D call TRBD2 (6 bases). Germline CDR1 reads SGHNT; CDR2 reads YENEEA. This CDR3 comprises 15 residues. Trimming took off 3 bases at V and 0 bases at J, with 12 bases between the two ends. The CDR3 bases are TGTGCCAGCAGCTTTGCTCACGGGGGCTCCTACGAGCAGTACTTC. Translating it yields CASSFAHGGSYEQYF.

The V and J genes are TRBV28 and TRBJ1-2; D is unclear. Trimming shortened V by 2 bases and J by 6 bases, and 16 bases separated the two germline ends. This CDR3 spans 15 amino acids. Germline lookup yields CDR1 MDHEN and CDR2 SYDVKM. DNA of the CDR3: TGTGCCAGCAGTTTAGCTTCATCATCGGGGAATGGCTACACCTTC. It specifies CASSLASSSGNGYTF.

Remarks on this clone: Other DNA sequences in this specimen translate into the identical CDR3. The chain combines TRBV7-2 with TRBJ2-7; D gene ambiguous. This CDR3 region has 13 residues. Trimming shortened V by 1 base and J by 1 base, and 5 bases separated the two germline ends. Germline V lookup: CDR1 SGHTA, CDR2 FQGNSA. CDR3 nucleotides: TGTGCCAGCAGCTTAGACAGATCCTACGAGCAGTACTTC. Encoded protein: CASSLDRSYEQYF.

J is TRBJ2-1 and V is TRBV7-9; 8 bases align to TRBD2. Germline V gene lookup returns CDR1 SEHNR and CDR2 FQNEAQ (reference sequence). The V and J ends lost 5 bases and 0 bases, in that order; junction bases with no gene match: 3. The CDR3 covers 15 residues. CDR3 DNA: TGTGCCAGCAGCCAGCGGGGGAGCTCCTACAATGAGCAGTTCTTC. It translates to CASSQRGSSYNEQFF. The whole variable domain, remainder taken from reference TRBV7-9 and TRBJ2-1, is DTGVSQNPRHKITKRGQNVTFRCDPISEHNRLYWYRQTLGQGPEFLTYFQNEAQLEKSRLLSDRFSAERPKGSFSTLEIQRTEQGDSAMYLCASSQRGSSYNEQFFGPGTRLTVL.

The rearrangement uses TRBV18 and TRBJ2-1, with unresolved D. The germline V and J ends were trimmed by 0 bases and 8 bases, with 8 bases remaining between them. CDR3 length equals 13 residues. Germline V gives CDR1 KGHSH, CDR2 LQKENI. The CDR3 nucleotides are TGTGCCAGCTCACCACCGGTGTCAGATGAGCAGTTCTTC. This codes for CASSPPVSDEQFF.

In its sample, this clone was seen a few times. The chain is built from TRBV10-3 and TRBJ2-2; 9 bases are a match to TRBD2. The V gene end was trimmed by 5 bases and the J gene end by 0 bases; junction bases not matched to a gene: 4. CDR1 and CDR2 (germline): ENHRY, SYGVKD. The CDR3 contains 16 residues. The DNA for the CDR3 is TGTGCCATCAGTTTGAGCGGGAGGCCGAACACCGGGGAGCTGTTTTTT. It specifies CAISLSGRPNTGELFF.

The CDR3 DNA reads as TGTGCCTGGAGTGTCAGGGGAACTGAAGCTTTCTTT. Translating gives CAWSVRGTEAFF. The V gene is TRBV30, the J gene TRBJ1-1, with D possibly TRBD1 on 6 matching bases. V lost 0 bases and J 5 bases, leaving 7 bases between the germline ends. The CDR3 loop spans 12 amino acids. Germline V CDR1 and CDR2: GTSNPN, SVGIG (reference sequence).